Below are 22 T cell receptor beta chains sequenced from a single sample in a study of shared clonotypes between healthy human individuals. Here immunoSEQ multiplex PCR was the method, and the copy in TCRdb shows in-frame clones only, minus some. The sample has around 1.1 million clones, roughly 80% seen once. The sample was memory CD4+ T cells from PBMCs. The subset denotes: CD45RA-negative fraction. These receptors all stem from a man aged 18 to 29 in good health. Some clones in this sample may be carry-over from other donors' samples.

The V gene is TRBV2, the J gene TRBJ2-3; the match to TRBD2 covers 16 bases. The CDR3 sequence is 15 residues long. CDR1 is SNHLY, CDR2 FYNNEI, per germline. The V and J ends lost 8 bases and 4 bases, in that order; junction bases with no gene match: 3. This CDR3 is CASVGLAGGPDTQYF. The CDR3 nucleotides are TGTGCCAGCGTGGGACTAGCGGGAGGGCCAGATACGCAGTATTTT.

The V and J genes are TRBV11-3 and TRBJ2-3, with D possibly matching TRBD1 (6 bases). The CDR3 consists of 12 residues. Trimming took off 5 bases at V and 4 bases at J, with 7 bases between the two ends. The germline V gene has CDR1 SGHNT and CDR2 YENEEA. CDR3 sequence: CASSKGADTQYF. The CDR3 nucleotides are TGTGCCAGCAGCAAGGGGGCAGATACGCAGTATTTT.

About this clone itself: The identical CDR3 is also encoded by other nucleotide sequences in the sample. The genes are TRBV5-1 and TRBJ1-1; 11 bases are a match to TRBD1. J was trimmed by 8 bases and V by 4 bases; bases with no gene match: 7. Germline V gene lookup returns CDR1 SGHRS and CDR2 YFSETQ. This CDR3 has 14 amino acids. The CDR3 sequence: CASSTGTGGTEAFF. CDR3 nucleotide sequence: TGCGCCAGCAGCACTGGGACAGGGGGAACAGAAGCTTTCTTT.

Remarks on this clone: The likely explanation is a read error, given a far larger clone one base away. The rearrangement uses TRBV7-2 and TRBJ1-1; 7 nucleotides match TRBD1. This CDR3 contains 14 residues. CDR1 SGHTA and CDR2 FQGNSA come from the germline V gene. V lost 3 bases and J lost 5; bases outside the gene matches: 6. The CDR3 coding sequence is TGTGCCAGCAGCTTCATTCAGGGGGGAACTGAAGCTTTCTTT. This sequence encodes CASSFIQGGTEAFF.

Remarks on this clone: Within the sample, other DNA sequences also encode this same CDR3. The rearrangement uses TRBV2 and TRBJ2-2; 11 bases fit TRBD1. The CDR3 totals 16 residues. V lost 6 bases, J lost 4 bases, and 7 bases stayed unmatched. CDR1 and CDR2 from the germline V gene are SNHLY and FYNNEI. CDR3 region: CASSWTGGAGTGELFF. The CDR3 bases are TGTGCCAGCAGCTGGACAGGGGGCGCAGGCACCGGGGAGCTGTTTTTT. The complete variable domain, with remaining parts taken from reference TRBV2 and TRBJ2-2, reads EPEVTQTPSHQVTQMGQEVILRCVPISNHLYFYWYRQILGQKVEFLVSFYNNEISEKSEIFDDQFSVERPDGSNFTLKIRSTKLEDSAMYFCASSWTGGAGTGELFFGEGSRLTVL.

The chain joins TRBV5-6 to TRBJ2-3, with D tentatively TRBD2 (6 bases). The V end was cut by 1 base, the J end by 3 bases, with 15 bases between. Germline V gene lookup returns CDR1 SGHDT and CDR2 YYEEEE. The CDR3 length is 16 residues. This chain's CDR3 is CASSLKAREVTDTQYF. The CDR3 nucleotides are TGTGCCAGCAGCTTGAAGGCCAGGGAGGTTACAGATACGCAGTATTTT.

V usage is TRBV4-3 and J usage is TRBJ2-1; the D gene is possibly TRBD1 (6 bases). Germline CDR1 and CDR2: LGHNA and YSLEER. With 1 base removed from V and 4 bases from J, the gap between germline ends came to 14 bases. CDR3 size: 16 residues. The CDR3 DNA follows: TGCGCCAGCAGCCAAGTAGGGACAACTCCTTACAATGAGCAGTTCTTC. This translates into CASSQVGTTPYNEQFF.

The V gene is TRBV27, the J gene TRBJ2-7, with 14 nucleotides matching TRBD2. J gave up 6 bases and V 5 bases, and 9 bases lay outside the gene matches. CDR3 length: 16 amino acids. Germline CDR1 reads MNHEY; CDR2 reads SMNVEV (reference sequence). The CDR3 loop reads CASSPEGLAGGPEQYF. The CDR3 coding sequence is TGTGCCAGCAGTCCCGAAGGACTAGCGGGAGGTCCCGAGCAGTACTTC.

The chain couples TRBV28 to TRBJ2-3; TRBD1 matches 12 bases. The CDR3 is 16 amino acids. With V trimmed by 5 bases and J by 5 bases, 8 bases remained unmatched. Germline V lookup: CDR1 MDHEN, CDR2 SYDVKM. The CDR3 sequence: CASSTPGQGAKDTQYF. The CDR3 DNA sequence: TGTGCCAGCAGTACACCGGGACAGGGGGCGAAAGATACGCAGTATTTT.

This chain uses TRBV5-5 with TRBJ1-2, with TRBD1 as a possible D gene (6 bases). Trimming removed 0 bases from V and 2 bases from J, with 11 bases in between. The germline CDR1 and CDR2 sequences are SGHKS and YYEKEE (reference sequence). The CDR3 sequence is 15 residues long. CDR3 sequence reads: CASSLVWQGNYGYTF. Written as DNA, the CDR3 is TGTGCCAGCAGCTTGGTGTGGCAGGGGAACTATGGCTACACCTTC.

The J gene is TRBJ2-3, the V gene TRBV5-4; D unresolved. The V end was cut by 4 bases, the J end by 0 bases, with 6 bases between. The CDR3 runs 13 residues. Germline CDR1 reads SGHNT; CDR2 reads YYREEE (reference sequence). This chain's CDR3 is CASSPVSTDTQYF. In nucleotides, the CDR3 is TGTGCCAGCAGCCCCGTTAGCACAGATACGCAGTATTTT.

V usage is TRBV28 and J usage is TRBJ1-2, with D possibly being TRBD1 (5 bases). Germline V gene sequence: CDR1 MDHEN, CDR2 SYDVKM. The CDR3 has 12 residues. V shed 6 bases and J shed 7 bases, with 12 bases lying between them. The chain's CDR3 is CASSGTARGYTF. The CDR3 bases are TGTGCCAGCAGCGGGACGGCTCGTGGCTACACCTTC.

The rearrangement links TRBV5-1 to TRBJ2-6, with D hard to call. The CDR3 totals 16 residues. Trimming removed 0 bases from V and 2 bases from J, with 9 bases in between. Germline CDR1 is SGHRS and CDR2 is YFSETQ. CDR3 loop: CASSLAVGAGANVLTF. The CDR3 DNA reads TGCGCCAGCAGCTTGGCGGTAGGTGCTGGGGCCAACGTCCTGACTTTC.

Comments on this clone: Other nucleotide sequences from this sample produce the same CDR3. CDR3 protein: CASSWGAGETQYF. The CDR3 bases are TGTGCCAGCAGTTGGGGGGCGGGAGAGACCCAGTACTTC. The chain combines TRBV27 with TRBJ2-5; the D gene could be TRBD1 or TRBD2 (6 bases each). This CDR3 is 13 amino acids long. Germline V gives CDR1 MNHEY, CDR2 SMNVEV (reference sequence). V was pared by 4 bases and J by 4 bases, with 10 bases between.

This clone was counted a few times. The J gene is TRBJ1-4, the V gene TRBV4-3, with a weak D call TRBD1 (6 bases). This CDR3 region has 15 residues. Germline CDR1 and CDR2: LGHNA and YSLEER. Trimming removed 4 bases from V and 4 bases from J, with 13 bases in between. In DNA, the CDR3 is TGCGCCAGCAGCCGGGATGGGGGGCGTAATGAAAAACTGTTTTTT. Residues: CASSRDGGRNEKLFF.

The genes are TRBV9 and TRBJ1-1; D gene ambiguous. The CDR3 extends over 13 amino acids. V lost 0 bases, J lost 1 base, and 4 bases lay in between. Germline values: CDR1 SGDLS, CDR2 YYNGEE. This CDR3 reads CASSVVPNTEAFF. The CDR3, as DNA: TGTGCCAGCAGCGTAGTGCCGAACACTGAAGCTTTCTTT.

This chain uses TRBV30 with TRBJ2-5; maybe TRBD1 (6 bases). The germline gives CDR1 GTSNPN, CDR2 SVGIG (reference sequence). The CDR3 covers 12 residues. V was trimmed by 3 bases and J by 3 bases, leaving 8 bases between them. CDR3 loop: CAWSQGKETQYF. The CDR3 bases are TGTGCCTGGAGCCAGGGGAAAGAGACCCAGTACTTC.

The chain combines TRBV6-6 with TRBJ2-5; the D is unclear. CDR1 is MNHNY, CDR2 SVGAGI, per germline (reference sequence). V lost 7 bases to trimming and J lost 5 bases, with 8 bases between them. The CDR3 totals 11 residues. The CDR3 DNA reads as TGTGCCAGCAAACGGGTGGAGACCCAGTACTTC. It yields the protein CASKRVETQYF.

Regarding this clone: Different DNA sequences within this sample yield the same CDR3. The chain couples TRBV7-3 to TRBJ2-5, with 7 nucleotides matching TRBD2. Trimming at V came to 0 bases and at J to 2 bases, leaving 3 bases not matched to a gene. Germline CDR1 and CDR2: SGHTA and FQGTGA. This CDR3 region has 15 residues. The CDR3 spells CASSLTSGVQETQYF. DNA for the CDR3: TGTGCCAGCAGCTTAACCAGCGGGGTGCAAGAGACCCAGTACTTC.

The V and J genes are TRBV19 and TRBJ2-5, with 8 bases identical to TRBD2. Germline V gene lookup returns CDR1 LNHDA and CDR2 SQIVND (reference sequence). The junction had 13 bases not matched to a gene; V was cut back by 2 bases and J by 5 bases. This CDR3 has 17 residues. The CDR3 nucleotides read TGTGCCAGTAGTATAAACCCCTCCAGGACTAGCTTGGAGACCCAGTACTTC. Translating gives CASSINPSRTSLETQYF.

The count of this clone is one. The CDR3 DNA follows: TGTGCCAGCAGCTCATTAAGACAGGCATTGAACTATGGCTACACCTTC. Translation: CASSSLRQALNYGYTF. The chain combines TRBV11-2 with TRBJ1-2; possible D gene TRBD1, 6 bases. The CDR3 loop spans 16 amino acids. V was pared by 4 bases and J by 2 bases, with 17 bases between. Germline assignment: CDR1 SGHAT and CDR2 FQNNGV.

A note on this clone: A junction boundary mismatches the germline segment, possibly from a read error. V gene TRBV4-1 combines with J gene TRBJ1-1, with no clear D. Per germline, CDR1 MGHRA and CDR2 YSYEKL. The CDR3 has 13 residues. In DNA form, the CDR3 reads TGCGCCGGCAGCCAAAGATTGAACACTGAAGCTTTCTTT. It encodes CAGSQRLNTEAFF.